These T cell receptor beta chains were read from a single sample in a study of vaccination and CD4 T cells after COVID-19. Using its own MiXCR run on the PCR reads, TCRdb lists one record per CDR3 protein. The sample carries about 18,000 distinct CDR3 sequences, approximately 65% recorded once. The sample here was CD4+ T cells from blood, taken before SARS-CoV-2 vaccination. The receptors stem from a human donor who had recovered from COVID-19. CDR3s include the opening cysteine and the closing phenylalanine or tryptophan. The order of the fields is clone size, V gene, J gene, D gene, CDR3 DNA, CDR3 protein. The D gene is left open where the match is weak. Size values are once, few and many counts, or a class for expanded clones, and some rows have none.

abundance: few
v_gene: TRBV6-5
j_gene: TRBJ2-5
d_gene: TRBD1
CDR3nt: TGTGCCAGCAGTTGGACAGGGGGCGGGGAGACCCAGTACTTC
CDR3aa: CASSWTGGGETQYF

abundance: few
v_gene: TRBV6-1
j_gene: TRBJ1-2
d_gene: TRBD1
CDR3nt: TGTGCCAGCAGTGAAGTGCAGGGGGCGCCTTTTGGCTACACCTTC
CDR3aa: CASSEVQGAPFGYTF

abundance: .
v_gene: TRBV7-2
j_gene: TRBJ2-7
d_gene: .
CDR3nt: TGTGCCAGCAGCATTGGGGGGGCCCAAACCTACGAGCAGTACTTC
CDR3aa: CASSIGGAQTYEQYF

abundance: .
v_gene: TRBV6-1
j_gene: TRBJ1-1
d_gene: .
CDR3nt: TGTGCCAGCAGTGATTGGCAGGGGAACACTGAAGCTTTCTTT
CDR3aa: CASSDWQGNTEAFF

abundance: .
v_gene: TRBV7-9
j_gene: TRBJ2-3
d_gene: .
CDR3nt: TGTGCCAGCAGCTTAATTGTTGGTGTTGCAGATACGCAGTATTTT
CDR3aa: CASSLIVGVADTQYF

abundance: .
v_gene: TRBV19
j_gene: TRBJ1-2
d_gene: .
CDR3nt: TGTGCCAGTACAAGGGGGAACTATGGCTACACCTTC
CDR3aa: CASTRGNYGYTF

abundance: .
v_gene: TRBV30
j_gene: TRBJ2-7
d_gene: TRBD2
CDR3nt: TGTGCCTGGAGTGTACGGGAGGGGGACGAGCAGTACTTC
CDR3aa: CAWSVREGDEQYF

abundance: .
v_gene: TRBV4-1
j_gene: TRBJ2-3
d_gene: .
CDR3nt: TGCGCCAGCAGCCACCCCGCGGCGGGCACAGATACGCAGTATTTT
CDR3aa: CASSHPAAGTDTQYF

abundance: .
v_gene: TRBV19
j_gene: TRBJ2-3
d_gene: TRBD2
CDR3nt: TGTGCCAGTAGTACCTCACTAGCGGGGCACACAGATACGCAGTATTTT
CDR3aa: CASSTSLAGHTDTQYF

abundance: .
v_gene: TRBV19
j_gene: TRBJ2-7
d_gene: TRBD1
CDR3nt: TGTGCCACCTCCGGGACAGGGATCGAGCAGTACTTC
CDR3aa: CATSGTGIEQYF

abundance: .
v_gene: TRBV7-9
j_gene: TRBJ2-2
d_gene: .
CDR3nt: TGTGCCAGCACCGGGACTTTTCGAACCGGGGAGCTGTTTTTT
CDR3aa: CASTGTFRTGELFF

abundance: .
v_gene: TRBV27
j_gene: TRBJ2-3
d_gene: .
CDR3nt: TGTGCCAGCAGTTTATTGCCCCCGCCGGATACGCAGTATTTT
CDR3aa: CASSLLPPPDTQYF

abundance: few
v_gene: TRBV11-3
j_gene: TRBJ2-7
d_gene: TRBD1
CDR3nt: TGTGCCAGCAGCTCAGGGGGATACGAGCAGTACTTC
CDR3aa: CASSSGGYEQYF

abundance: once
v_gene: TRBV20-1
j_gene: TRBJ2-3
d_gene: .
CDR3nt: TGCAGTGCTAGAGAGCGGTATTCAGATACGCAGTATTTT
CDR3aa: CSARERYSDTQYF

abundance: .
v_gene: TRBV19
j_gene: TRBJ2-6
d_gene: .
CDR3nt: TGTGCCAGTATGGCGGCAGGGCGACCGGACTCTGGGGCCAACGTCCTGACTTTC
CDR3aa: CASMAAGRPDSGANVLTF

abundance: once
v_gene: TRBV5-6
j_gene: TRBJ2-5
d_gene: TRBD2
CDR3nt: TGTGCCAGCAGCTTCTGGACTAGCCAAGAGACCCAGTACTTC
CDR3aa: CASSFWTSQETQYF

abundance: .
v_gene: TRBV11-2
j_gene: TRBJ2-7
d_gene: .
CDR3nt: TGTGCCAGCAGCCAGTCTTACGAGCAGTACTTC
CDR3aa: CASSQSYEQYF

abundance: .
v_gene: TRBV19
j_gene: TRBJ1-2
d_gene: TRBD1
CDR3nt: TGTGCCAGTAGTGCCGACAGGGGATTGGATGGCTACACCTTC
CDR3aa: CASSADRGLDGYTF

abundance: .
v_gene: TRBV5-4
j_gene: TRBJ2-7
d_gene: .
CDR3nt: TGTGCCAGCAGCCGGGACTCCACCTACGAGCAGTACTTC
CDR3aa: CASSRDSTYEQYF

abundance: few
v_gene: TRBV20-1
j_gene: TRBJ2-1
d_gene: TRBD2
CDR3nt: TGCAGTGCTAGGGACCCACTAGCGGGAGTAGGGGATGAGCAGTTCTTC
CDR3aa: CSARDPLAGVGDEQFF

abundance: few
v_gene: TRBV20-1
j_gene: TRBJ1-2
d_gene: .
CDR3nt: TGCAGTGCGAAAAGAGGGGAATATGGCTACACCTTC
CDR3aa: CSAKRGEYGYTF

abundance: .
v_gene: TRBV27
j_gene: TRBJ2-7
d_gene: .
CDR3nt: TGTGCCAGCACCCCATTGGGAAGGACATCGTACGAGCAGTACTTC
CDR3aa: CASTPLGRTSYEQYF

abundance: .
v_gene: TRBV19
j_gene: TRBJ2-7
d_gene: TRBD1
CDR3nt: TGTGCCAGCAAGGACAGGCACTACGAGCAGTACTTC
CDR3aa: CASKDRHYEQYF

abundance: .
v_gene: TRBV28
j_gene: TRBJ1-2
d_gene: .
CDR3nt: TGTGCCAGCAGTTTATCGGCCACCTATGGCTACACCTTC
CDR3aa: CASSLSATYGYTF

abundance: .
v_gene: TRBV28
j_gene: TRBJ1-2
d_gene: .
CDR3nt: TGTGCCAGCAGTTCCGATCACGGGACGGCAAGAAGGGACCTCTCTCCGGGCTACACCTTC
CDR3aa: CASSSDHGTARRDLSPGYTF

abundance: .
v_gene: TRBV4-3
j_gene: TRBJ1-5
d_gene: .
CDR3nt: TGCGCCAGCAGCCAAGAGGCAGGGATTCAGCCCCAGCATTTT
CDR3aa: CASSQEAGIQPQHF

abundance: .
v_gene: TRBV20-1
j_gene: TRBJ2-5
d_gene: .
CDR3nt: TGCAGTGCTCTTAACAGGGTGGGAGAGACCCAGTACTTC
CDR3aa: CSALNRVGETQYF

abundance: .
v_gene: TRBV5-1
j_gene: TRBJ1-5
d_gene: .
CDR3nt: TGCGCCAGCAGCCCCGGACAGCACAATCAGCCCCAGCATTTT
CDR3aa: CASSPGQHNQPQHF

abundance: few
v_gene: TRBV19
j_gene: TRBJ2-7
d_gene: .
CDR3nt: TGTGCCAGTAGAAAGACAGGCAGCTCCTACGAGCAGTACTTC
CDR3aa: CASRKTGSSYEQYF

abundance: few
v_gene: TRBV28
j_gene: TRBJ1-6
d_gene: TRBD1
CDR3nt: TGTGCCAGCAGTGGGGGACAGGGGTATAATTCACCCCTCCACTTT
CDR3aa: CASSGGQGYNSPLHF

abundance: .
v_gene: TRBV5-1
j_gene: TRBJ2-4
d_gene: .
CDR3nt: TGCGCCAGCAGCTTGGGGGGCAACCTAGAAAACATTCAGTACTTC
CDR3aa: CASSLGGNLENIQYF

abundance: few
v_gene: TRBV20-1
j_gene: TRBJ1-5
d_gene: .
CDR3nt: TGCAGTGCTAGAACCCCAGGGGAGCCCCAGCATTTT
CDR3aa: CSARTPGEPQHF

abundance: .
v_gene: TRBV28
j_gene: TRBJ1-5
d_gene: TRBD1
CDR3nt: TGTGCCAGCAGGAGACAGGGTAGGGGGCAGCCCCAGCATTTT
CDR3aa: CASRRQGRGQPQHF

abundance: once
v_gene: TRBV29-1
j_gene: TRBJ2-5
d_gene: TRBD1
CDR3nt: TGCAGCGCGCAGGACAGGGGAGGCCAAGAGACCCAGTACTTC
CDR3aa: CSAQDRGGQETQYF

abundance: few
v_gene: TRBV27
j_gene: TRBJ2-7
d_gene: TRBD1
CDR3nt: TGTGCCAGCAGGCCGGACAGGGGGACCATTAGGTCTAGCGGGTCTGTAGTGGACGAGCAGTACTTC
CDR3aa: CASRPDRGTIRSSGSVVDEQYF

abundance: .
v_gene: TRBV28
j_gene: TRBJ2-5
d_gene: TRBD2
CDR3nt: TGTGCCAGCAGTTTAATTGGGCTAGCGGAACAAGAGACCCAGTACTTC
CDR3aa: CASSLIGLAEQETQYF

abundance: .
v_gene: TRBV7-2
j_gene: TRBJ1-6
d_gene: TRBD1
CDR3nt: TGTGCCAGCAGCGTAGGGGACAGGGTTTCACCCCTCCACTTT
CDR3aa: CASSVGDRVSPLHF

abundance: once
v_gene: TRBV7-8
j_gene: TRBJ2-7
d_gene: TRBD2
CDR3nt: TGTGCCAGCCGACTAGCGGGAGGCAACGAGCAGTACTTC
CDR3aa: CASRLAGGNEQYF

abundance: .
v_gene: TRBV15
j_gene: TRBJ1-5
d_gene: .
CDR3nt: TGTGCCACCAGCCCCGACAGTCAGAGCAATCAGCCCCAGCATTTT
CDR3aa: CATSPDSQSNQPQHF

abundance: few
v_gene: TRBV7-2
j_gene: TRBJ2-2
d_gene: .
CDR3nt: TGTGCCAGCAGCTTTTGGACCGGGGAGCTGTTTTTT
CDR3aa: CASSFWTGELFF

abundance: .
v_gene: TRBV7-9
j_gene: TRBJ2-7
d_gene: .
CDR3nt: TGTGCCAGCAGCTTCCGGGACGCCGTCAGCTCCTACGAGCAGTACTTC
CDR3aa: CASSFRDAVSSYEQYF

abundance: once
v_gene: TRBV7-8
j_gene: TRBJ2-3
d_gene: .
CDR3nt: TGTGCCAGCAGCTTAGCTGGGGACATGAGGGATACGCAGTATTTT
CDR3aa: CASSLAGDMRDTQYF

abundance: .
v_gene: TRBV5-1
j_gene: TRBJ1-5
d_gene: .
CDR3nt: TGCGCCAGCAGCTTCACGGGGGCTAGCAATCAGCCCCAGCATTTT
CDR3aa: CASSFTGASNQPQHF

abundance: .
v_gene: TRBV20-1
j_gene: TRBJ2-4
d_gene: TRBD1
CDR3nt: TGCAGTGCCCGAAGTCAGGGGGCCGTAAACATTCAGTACTTC
CDR3aa: CSARSQGAVNIQYF

abundance: few
v_gene: TRBV28
j_gene: TRBJ2-5
d_gene: .
CDR3nt: TGTGCCAGCAGTTTCGGGGCGGTGAAGACCCAGTACTTC
CDR3aa: CASSFGAVKTQYF

abundance: .
v_gene: TRBV20-1
j_gene: TRBJ1-5
d_gene: TRBD1
CDR3nt: TGCAGTGCCCAAAAGCCGGGACAGGGCAATCAGCCCCAGCATTTT
CDR3aa: CSAQKPGQGNQPQHF